The 8 T cell receptor beta chains reported below all come from one sample, sequenced in a study of blood T cell repertoires in COVID-19. The table came from immunoSEQ multiplex PCR; TCRdb's copy has only in-frame clones and leaves some out. The sample lists around 50,000 clones; approximately 88% were seen once. The specimen was peripheral blood. These TCRs come from a human donor in a cohort sampled during active COVID-19.

The V and J genes are TRBV19 and TRBJ1-5; 9 bases agree with TRBD1. The trim removed 10 bases at V and 6 bases at J, leaving 10 bases unmatched. This CDR3 spans 14 amino acids. CDR1 and CDR2 (germline): LNHDA, SQIVND (reference sequence). The CDR3 DNA sequence: TGTGCCACCCGGGACAGGGTGGTAAGTCAGCCCCAGCATTTT. As protein: CATRDRVVSQPQHF.

This clone was observed once. The chain employs TRBV7-8 and TRBJ2-5; D remains unclear. The germline CDR1 and CDR2 sequences are SGHVS and FQNEAQ. V was pared by 1 base and J by 1 base, with 7 bases between. This CDR3 region has 14 residues. The CDR3 nucleotides read TGTGCCAGCAGCTTAGGCGTAATCCAAGAGACCCAGTACTTC. This translates into CASSLGVIQETQYF.

The chain employs TRBV9 and TRBJ1-4; no definite D call. CDR1 and CDR2 from the germline V gene are SGDLS and YYNGEE. Trimming took 0 bases from V and 11 from J, leaving 14 bases between them. The CDR3 runs 14 residues. DNA of the CDR3: TGTGCCAGCAGCGTAGCCATTGATCACGAGAAACTGTTTTTT. Amino acid sequence: CASSVAIDHEKLFF.

This chain uses TRBV4-1 with TRBJ1-1; no clear D gene. In germline, CDR1 is MGHRA, CDR2 YSYEKL. The CDR3 runs 14 residues. The V and J ends lost 2 bases and 1 base respectively, with 8 bases between them. DNA for the CDR3: TGCGCCAGCAGCCAACTGAGTGCGAACACTGAAGCTTTCTTT. Translating gives CASSQLSANTEAFF.

The chain has TRBV5-4 and TRBJ2-3; D remains ambiguous. Germline V gene data show CDR1 as SGHNT and CDR2 as YYREEE (reference sequence). The germline V and J ends were trimmed by 5 bases and 2 bases, with 18 bases remaining between them. The CDR3 runs to 16 residues. CDR3 sequence: CASRPEMVINTDTQYF. The DNA for the CDR3 is TGTGCCAGCAGGCCCGAGATGGTCATTAACACAGATACGCAGTATTTT.

The chain carries TRBV7-2 and TRBJ1-2; 7 bases match TRBD1. This CDR3 comprises 15 residues. Germline CDR1 reads SGHTA; CDR2 reads FQGNSA. The trim removed 5 bases at V and 2 bases at J, leaving 8 bases unmatched. The CDR3: CASSHPTGSNYGYTF. Here the CDR3 DNA reads TGTGCCAGCAGCCACCCGACAGGGTCCAACTATGGCTACACCTTC.

The rearrangement links TRBV2 to TRBJ2-1; D is undetermined. Germline V lookup: CDR1 SNHLY, CDR2 FYNNEI. V was pared by 4 bases and J by 0 bases, with 19 bases between. This CDR3 is built from 18 residues. CDR3 loop: CASSVFSRNRSSYNEQFF. CDR3 DNA sequence: TGTGCCAGCAGTGTGTTCTCGAGAAACCGAAGCTCCTACAATGAGCAGTTCTTC.

The chain uses TRBV6-5 and TRBJ2-7; 8 positions agree with TRBD1. V lost 6 bases, J lost 6 bases, and 7 bases stayed unmatched. Germline assignment: CDR1 MNHEY and CDR2 SVGAGI. This CDR3 is 13 amino acids long. Here the CDR3 DNA reads TGTGCCAGCAGAGCCCCAGGGGGCGGCGAGCAGTACTTC. Protein product: CASRAPGGGEQYF.